This T cell receptor beta chain was observed in a study of shared clonotypes between healthy human individuals. TCRdb's table, derived via immunoSEQ multiplex PCR, lists solely in-frame clones and lacks some. The data contain about 980,000 clones, approximately 80% of them seen just once; the ten biggest clones take up approximately 1.5%. After removal of 7 bases from V and 2 bases from J, the junction contained 10 bases not matched to a gene. The CDR3 is made up of 17 amino acids. Germline V gene sequence: CDR1 MDHEN, CDR2 SYDVKM. This TCR derives from a man aged 18 to 29 in good health. J is TRBJ2-6 and V is TRBV28; 8 bases map to TRBD1. Sequencing was done on a sample of memory CD4+ T cells sorted from blood. Specified subset: CD45RA-negative fraction. The CDR3 is CASTLRQGATGANVLTF. Here the CDR3 DNA reads TGTGCCAGCACCCTCAGGCAGGGGGCCACTGGGGCCAACGTCCTGACTTTC.